The clone carrying this T cell receptor (beta chain) occurred many times. CDR1 is SGHRS and CDR2 is YFSETQ in the germline V gene. V shed 0 bases and J 5 bases; nucleotides not matched to a gene: 7. The CDR3 is 15 amino acids. TCRdb processed the RT-PCR reads anew with MiXCR; each CDR3 protein has one entry. The sample contains almost 700,000 distinct CDR3 sequences, approximately 15% of which appear only once. The genes are TRBV5-1 and TRBJ2-7; 8 bases agree with TRBD2. The source is a female donor in good health, serving as a healthy control. Input material: memory CD4+ T cells from blood. The CDR3 coding sequence is TGCGCCAGCAGCTTGGGGGGACTAGGTTCCAACGAGCAGTACTTC. It translates to CASSLGGLGSNEQYF.